The source of this TCR beta chain is a study of identical twins. Study outcomes and limitations: These conclusions were based on statistical analysis (cross-sectional, not following the same donors). Within beta out-of-frame sequences, the excess sharing observed between twins was weaker.

The CDR3 sequence is 15 residues long. In this sample, this clonotype turned up a few times. Its antigen is not known. Template switching, a step in the protocol, added a universal primer site, and cDNA carried unique molecular identifiers. TCRdb fed the 5' RACE reads into MiXCR, producing one record per CDR3 protein. The data hold about 720,000 distinct CDR3 sequences, with 8.5% to 9.5% observed a single time. The sample also formed part of further work on yellow fever vaccine responses in identical twins.

Material for sequencing was PBMCs. The receptor's source is a woman aged 18-29 years in good health. This chain links TRBV21-1 with TRBJ2-5; TRBD1 reflects the table's D call only, with no check against the DNA. TRBV21-1 is tagged as a pseudogene. The CDR3 DNA reads TGTGCCAGCAATAAGTCCGGACAGGGGGTAGAGACCCAGTACTTC. It encodes CASNKSGQGVETQYF.